This passage covers 23 T cell receptor beta chains from one sample sequenced in a study of shared T cell receptors in the human thymus. Only in-frame clones appear in the TCRdb table, and some are missing; sequencing was by immunoSEQ multiplex PCR. This sample has about 660,000 clones, with approximately 88% found just once. A further study also used this sample, focusing on human thymus T cells.

Sequencing was carried out using thymocytes. The source of these receptors is a boy under three years old with a congenital heart defect.

V gene TRBV7-2 combines with J gene TRBJ2-5; 15 nucleotides align to TRBD2. V lost 5 bases and J lost 4; bases outside the gene matches: 14. Germline-derived CDR1 and CDR2 are SGHTA and FQGNSA. The CDR3 is made up of 19 amino acids. This CDR3 reads CASSPHGTSGRLMGETQYF. CDR3 bases: TGTGCCAGCAGCCCCCACGGGACTAGCGGGAGGCTAATGGGAGAGACCCAGTACTTC.

The chain combines TRBV18 with TRBJ2-1; 8 bases align to TRBD1. Germline CDR1 KGHSH, CDR2 LQKENI. This CDR3 contains 15 residues. J lost 0 bases, V lost 2 bases, and 0 bases had no gene match. The CDR3 region has the DNA TGTGCCAGCTCACCAGACAGGGGCTCCTACAATGAGCAGTTCTTC. Its translation: CASSPDRGSYNEQFF.

CDR3 nucleotide sequence: TGTGCCAGTAGTATGGGGTTAGAGACAGGGCTATTTATTAAACCCTCTGGGGCCAACGTCCTGACTTTC. Translated: CASSMGLETGLFIKPSGANVLTF. The chain employs TRBV19 and TRBJ2-6; 7 positions match TRBD1. Losses at the gene ends were 3 bases for V and 0 bases for J; bases not matched to a gene: 23. The CDR3 has 23 amino acids. The germline V gene has CDR1 LNHDA and CDR2 SQIVND (reference sequence).

The genes are TRBV25-1 and TRBJ1-2; D unclear. V lost 2 bases to trimming and J lost 4 bases, with 20 bases between them. CDR3 length: 17 amino acids. The germline CDR1 and CDR2 sequences are MGHDK and SYGVNS. The DNA for the CDR3 is TGTGCCAGCAGTGAAATACGACCCGATGGGCTTCGCTATGGCTACACCTTC. It yields the protein CASSEIRPDGLRYGYTF.

The rearrangement links TRBV11-3 to TRBJ2-7; D might be TRBD1 (5 bases). Trimming shortened V by 6 bases and J by 0 bases, and 15 bases separated the two germline ends. CDR3 length: 15 amino acids. Germline-derived CDR1 and CDR2 are SGHNT and YENEEA. CDR3 nucleotides: TGTGCCAGCAGTCAAACAGGCCCCAACTCCTACGAGCAGTACTTC. Translation: CASSQTGPNSYEQYF.

For the CDR3, the DNA is TGTGCCACCAGCAGTTATGACAGGGGCCAAGAGACCCAGTACTTC. This encodes CATSSYDRGQETQYF. The rearrangement links TRBV15 to TRBJ2-5, with 8 positions matching TRBD1. This CDR3 is 15 amino acids long. From germline, CDR1 is LNHNV and CDR2 YYDKDF (reference sequence). J lost 1 base, V lost 3 bases, and 4 bases had no gene match.

The chain links TRBV11-2 to TRBJ2-1; 10 nucleotides line up with TRBD2. The CDR3 has 15 amino acids. J was trimmed by 2 bases and V by 6 bases; bases with no gene match: 4. Germline V CDR1 and CDR2: SGHAT, FQNNGV. The CDR3 DNA reads TGTGCCAGCAGATGGACTAGCGGAACCTACAATGAGCAGTTCTTC. Residues: CASRWTSGTYNEQFF.

The rearrangement links TRBV25-1 to TRBJ2-3, with D maybe TRBD2 (6 bases). The CDR3 has 16 residues. Deletions cut 1 base from V and 5 bases from J, with 16 bases between. CDR1 and CDR2 from the germline V gene are MGHDK and SYGVNS. This CDR3 reads CASSECGDPRGDTQYF. The CDR3 DNA reads as TGTGCCAGCAGTGAATGCGGGGACCCGCGGGGAGATACGCAGTATTTT.

V usage is TRBV27 and J usage is TRBJ2-1; the D is unclear. CDR3 size: 14 residues. The V gene's germline CDR1 is MNHEY and CDR2 SMNVEV (reference sequence). V was cut by 8 bases and J by 5 bases, with 16 bases left in between. CDR3 region: CASAVGGNHNEQFF. The CDR3 nucleotides are TGTGCCAGCGCGGTAGGTGGAAACCACAATGAGCAGTTCTTC.

The J gene is TRBJ2-1, the V gene TRBV5-4, with 15 bases that match TRBD2. Germline lookup yields CDR1 SGHNT and CDR2 YYREEE (reference sequence). Trimming at V came to 4 bases and at J to 4 bases, leaving 6 bases not matched to a gene. This CDR3 is built from 17 residues. CDR3 bases: TGTGCCAGCAGCGCCGCCGGGACTAGCGGGGGGTACAATGAGCAGTTCTTC. The encoded protein is CASSAAGTSGGYNEQFF.

In its sample, this clone was seen a few times. The V and J genes are TRBV28 and TRBJ1-5, with a possible D match to TRBD1 (5 bases). The CDR3 is 20 amino acids. V shed 2 bases and J shed 1 base, with 24 bases lying between them. The germline V gene has CDR1 MDHEN and CDR2 SYDVKM. CDR3 DNA: TGTGCCAGCAGTTTACCCAAGCGGAGTAGCTTCGGGGGGAGCAATCAGCCCCAGCATTTT. Translating gives CASSLPKRSSFGGSNQPQHF.

Worth noting for this clone: Other DNA sequences in the sample encode the same CDR3. This sequence joins TRBV7-8 and TRBJ2-7, with 7 bases matching TRBD1. Trimming took 0 bases from V and 5 from J; bases not matched to a gene: 1. The CDR3 contains 13 residues. The germline CDR1 and CDR2 sequences are SGHVS and FQNEAQ. DNA for the CDR3: TGTGCCAGCAGCTTAGCGACAGGGAACGAGCAGTACTTC. Residues: CASSLATGNEQYF.

This chain connects TRBV11-2 to TRBJ2-7; a weak D match, TRBD1 (6 bases). This CDR3 is built from 15 residues. Germline V CDR1 and CDR2: SGHAT, FQNNGV. V was cut by 1 base and J by 3 bases, with 13 bases left in between. The CDR3 DNA reads TGTGCCAGCAGCTTAGTGGGCAGGGGCGTCTACGAGCAGTACTTC. This sequence encodes CASSLVGRGVYEQYF.

V and J are TRBV10-3 and TRBJ1-2; 7 bases agree with TRBD1. CDR1 is ENHRY, CDR2 SYGVKD, per germline. The trim removed 3 bases at V and 3 bases at J, leaving 7 bases unmatched. The CDR3 sequence is 15 residues long. The CDR3 loop reads CAISERGQTDYGYTF. The CDR3 DNA sequence: TGTGCCATCAGTGAAAGGGGACAGACGGACTATGGCTACACCTTC.

This rearrangement joins TRBV7-9 to TRBJ1-2; D is uncertain. The CDR3 is made up of 14 amino acids. Germline assignment: CDR1 SEHNR and CDR2 FQNEAQ (reference sequence). V was trimmed by 7 bases and J by 4 bases, leaving 16 bases between them. CDR3 amino acids: CASTAAGWGYGYTF. CDR3 nucleotides: TGTGCCAGCACCGCGGCGGGCTGGGGCTATGGCTACACCTTC.

The chain links TRBV5-1 to TRBJ2-1, with 11 bases identical to TRBD1. The CDR3 covers 14 residues. Looked up from germline, CDR1 is SGHRS and CDR2 is YFSETQ. With V trimmed by 3 bases and J by 7 bases, 3 bases remained unmatched. The CDR3 protein is CASSSRDRGNEQFF. The DNA for the CDR3 is TGCGCCAGCAGCTCCCGGGACAGGGGGAATGAGCAGTTCTTC.

The V call is TRBV4-1, the J call TRBJ2-5; unclear D gene. Germline CDR1 and CDR2: MGHRA and YSYEKL. The length of the CDR3 is 15 residues. V was pared by 3 bases and J by 3 bases, with 14 bases between. CDR3 sequence reads: CASSHPRGPEETQYF. The CDR3 DNA sequence: TGCGCCAGCAGCCATCCCCGAGGTCCCGAAGAGACCCAGTACTTC.

CDR3 nucleotide sequence: TGCGCCAGCAGTCAATTGCACCGGGACACCTCTGGAAACACCATATATTTT. This sequence encodes CASSQLHRDTSGNTIYF. The V call is TRBV23-1, the J call TRBJ1-3, with D possibly matching TRBD1 (6 bases). TRBV23-1 is marked as an open reading frame, function uncertain. The CDR3 totals 17 residues. Trimming removed 1 base from V and 0 bases from J, with 13 bases in between.

The chain has TRBV29-1 and TRBJ2-1; D is perhaps TRBD2 (6 bases). The germline CDR1 and CDR2 sequences are SQVTM and ANQGSEA. V was clipped by 4 bases and J by 2 bases, with 15 bases between them. The CDR3 has 15 amino acids. The CDR3: CSVGRAGITYNEQFF. CDR3 coding DNA: TGCAGCGTTGGACGGGCGGGAATCACCTACAATGAGCAGTTCTTC.

This CDR3 reads CASSPRALDEKLFF. In DNA form, the CDR3 reads TGCGCCAGCAGCCCCAGGGCATTGGACGAAAAACTGTTTTTT. V and J are TRBV4-3 and TRBJ1-4, with a tentative D call TRBD1 (5 bases). The CDR3 length is 14 residues. The germline V and J ends were trimmed by 4 bases and 8 bases, with 14 bases remaining between them. Germline V gives CDR1 LGHNA, CDR2 YSLEER.

J is TRBJ2-7 and V is TRBV27; the D gene is possibly TRBD2 (5 bases). The CDR3 totals 14 residues. The germline V and J ends were trimmed by 6 bases and 2 bases, with 14 bases remaining between them. Per germline, CDR1 MNHEY and CDR2 SMNVEV (reference sequence). In DNA form, the CDR3 reads TGTGCCAGCAGCCCGACCGGGGTTACCTACGAGCAGTACTTC. Residues: CASSPTGVTYEQYF.

The chain employs TRBV14 and TRBJ1-2, with D maybe TRBD1 (5 bases). V was shortened by 1 base and J by 0 bases, with 21 bases between the two germline ends. The CDR3 spans 19 residues. The germline V gene has CDR1 SGHDN and CDR2 FVKESK. The CDR3: CASSQGPGRGVRANYGYTF. CDR3 coding DNA: TGTGCCAGCAGCCAAGGACCCGGGCGGGGGGTCCGAGCTAACTATGGCTACACCTTC.

The V gene is TRBV28, the J gene TRBJ1-5, with 11 positions matching TRBD1. V lost 7 bases and J lost 3; bases outside the gene matches: 17. Germline V gene lookup returns CDR1 MDHEN and CDR2 SYDVKM. This CDR3 contains 19 residues. This CDR3 reads CASKPAPGQGGESNQPQHF. As DNA, the CDR3 is TGTGCCAGCAAGCCGGCTCCGGGACAGGGGGGCGAGTCCAATCAGCCCCAGCATTTT.